The present T cell receptor beta chain was sequenced within a study of neurological immune-mediated disorders. Each sorted-subset library came from 1 million CD4+ or CD8+ T cells. By proportion, this clonotype is medium-sized. TCRdb analysed the 5' RACE reads with MiXCR anew, one entry per CDR3 protein. The sample consists of over 11,000 distinct CDR3 sequences, about 7% of them appearing once. The CDR3 is made up of 15 amino acids. V trimming: 3 bases; J trimming: 0 bases; junction bases outside the gene matches: 4. Germline CDR1 and CDR2: ENHRY and SYGVKD. This sequence was found in a woman aged 40 to 50 in good health. The V and J genes are TRBV10-3 and TRBJ1-1, with 7 bases identical to TRBD1. The source material was CD8+ T cells from blood. Here the CDR3 DNA reads TGTGCCATCAGTGACCCACAGGGGATGAACACTGAAGCTTTCTTT. Translated: CAISDPQGMNTEAFF.